Below, one T cell receptor (beta chain) is given with its context. Each CDR3 protein gets one entry after TCRdb re-called the RT-PCR reads with MiXCR. This sample has approximately 530,000 distinct CDR3 sequences; 6% to 9% occur once, and the top ten carry approximately 14%. This entry belongs to a study of response to subunit inactivated influenza vaccine. Germline V lookup: CDR1 MNHNS, CDR2 SASEGT. Trimming at V came to 6 bases and at J to 0 bases, leaving 7 bases not matched to a gene. CDR3 size: 16 residues. The specimen comprised PBMCs from blood, sampled less than 30 months after vaccination. The V call is TRBV6-1, the J call TRBJ2-1; 8 bases align to TRBD1. The sequence was collected from a man between 50 and 69 years old who received an inactivated influenza vaccine. The CDR3 DNA sequence: TGTGCCAGCAGCGATTACGACAGGGGCTCCTACAATGAGCAGTTCTTC. Translation: CASSDYDRGSYNEQFF.